This T cell receptor (beta chain) originates from a study of blood T cell repertoires in COVID-19. The wider study: From T cells, B-cell-depleted T cells, or PBMCs came the material, which was cDNA or gDNA.

V lost 5 bases to trimming and J lost 6 bases; unmatched junction nucleotides: 1. Per germline, CDR1 SEHNR and CDR2 FQNEAQ (reference sequence). The CDR3 contains 12 residues. Authors' analysis steps: Amplification with reference gene primers provided the estimates of nucleated cell counts. Profiled with immunoSEQ multiplex PCR; TCRdb holds only in-frame clones, not every one. The V and J calls and clone size are taken from that table; D and trimming were inferred from the DNA. The data hold about 150,000 clones, with approximately 82% observed a single time. This sequence originates from a woman between 70 and 85 years old who had recovered from COVID-19. Specimen: peripheral blood. The genes are TRBV7-9 and TRBJ1-5; TRBD1 matches at 7 bases. CDR3 residues: CASSQGGQPQHF. CDR3 coding DNA: TGTGCCAGCAGCCAGGGGGGTCAGCCCCAGCATTTT.